The count of the clone carrying this T cell receptor beta chain is one. The data originate from a study of OX40 agonist ivuxolimab in advanced cancers. Study-level information: The study enrolled dose-escalation patients with hepatocellular carcinoma, melanoma, renal cell or head and neck cancer.

The CDR3 length is 11 residues. The V end lost 3 bases, the J end lost 10 bases, and 9 bases lay between the germline ends. Germline V gene data show CDR1 as SEHNR and CDR2 as FQNEAQ (reference sequence). Sequenced by immunoSEQ multiplex PCR; TCRdb stores in-frame clones only, minus some. The table records around 12,000 clones, approximately 78% of them present only once. This clonotype was sampled from an adult with an advanced solid tumor such as melanoma, head and neck, liver or kidney cancer. The genes are TRBV7-9 and TRBJ1-1; weak D call: TRBD1 (5 bases). The specimen comprised CD4+ or CD8+ T cells sorted from blood, sampled in a trial of the OX40 agonist ivuxolimab. The CDR3 bases are TGTGCCAGCAGCTTCGACAGTGGAGCTTTCTTT. This sequence encodes CASSFDSGAFF.